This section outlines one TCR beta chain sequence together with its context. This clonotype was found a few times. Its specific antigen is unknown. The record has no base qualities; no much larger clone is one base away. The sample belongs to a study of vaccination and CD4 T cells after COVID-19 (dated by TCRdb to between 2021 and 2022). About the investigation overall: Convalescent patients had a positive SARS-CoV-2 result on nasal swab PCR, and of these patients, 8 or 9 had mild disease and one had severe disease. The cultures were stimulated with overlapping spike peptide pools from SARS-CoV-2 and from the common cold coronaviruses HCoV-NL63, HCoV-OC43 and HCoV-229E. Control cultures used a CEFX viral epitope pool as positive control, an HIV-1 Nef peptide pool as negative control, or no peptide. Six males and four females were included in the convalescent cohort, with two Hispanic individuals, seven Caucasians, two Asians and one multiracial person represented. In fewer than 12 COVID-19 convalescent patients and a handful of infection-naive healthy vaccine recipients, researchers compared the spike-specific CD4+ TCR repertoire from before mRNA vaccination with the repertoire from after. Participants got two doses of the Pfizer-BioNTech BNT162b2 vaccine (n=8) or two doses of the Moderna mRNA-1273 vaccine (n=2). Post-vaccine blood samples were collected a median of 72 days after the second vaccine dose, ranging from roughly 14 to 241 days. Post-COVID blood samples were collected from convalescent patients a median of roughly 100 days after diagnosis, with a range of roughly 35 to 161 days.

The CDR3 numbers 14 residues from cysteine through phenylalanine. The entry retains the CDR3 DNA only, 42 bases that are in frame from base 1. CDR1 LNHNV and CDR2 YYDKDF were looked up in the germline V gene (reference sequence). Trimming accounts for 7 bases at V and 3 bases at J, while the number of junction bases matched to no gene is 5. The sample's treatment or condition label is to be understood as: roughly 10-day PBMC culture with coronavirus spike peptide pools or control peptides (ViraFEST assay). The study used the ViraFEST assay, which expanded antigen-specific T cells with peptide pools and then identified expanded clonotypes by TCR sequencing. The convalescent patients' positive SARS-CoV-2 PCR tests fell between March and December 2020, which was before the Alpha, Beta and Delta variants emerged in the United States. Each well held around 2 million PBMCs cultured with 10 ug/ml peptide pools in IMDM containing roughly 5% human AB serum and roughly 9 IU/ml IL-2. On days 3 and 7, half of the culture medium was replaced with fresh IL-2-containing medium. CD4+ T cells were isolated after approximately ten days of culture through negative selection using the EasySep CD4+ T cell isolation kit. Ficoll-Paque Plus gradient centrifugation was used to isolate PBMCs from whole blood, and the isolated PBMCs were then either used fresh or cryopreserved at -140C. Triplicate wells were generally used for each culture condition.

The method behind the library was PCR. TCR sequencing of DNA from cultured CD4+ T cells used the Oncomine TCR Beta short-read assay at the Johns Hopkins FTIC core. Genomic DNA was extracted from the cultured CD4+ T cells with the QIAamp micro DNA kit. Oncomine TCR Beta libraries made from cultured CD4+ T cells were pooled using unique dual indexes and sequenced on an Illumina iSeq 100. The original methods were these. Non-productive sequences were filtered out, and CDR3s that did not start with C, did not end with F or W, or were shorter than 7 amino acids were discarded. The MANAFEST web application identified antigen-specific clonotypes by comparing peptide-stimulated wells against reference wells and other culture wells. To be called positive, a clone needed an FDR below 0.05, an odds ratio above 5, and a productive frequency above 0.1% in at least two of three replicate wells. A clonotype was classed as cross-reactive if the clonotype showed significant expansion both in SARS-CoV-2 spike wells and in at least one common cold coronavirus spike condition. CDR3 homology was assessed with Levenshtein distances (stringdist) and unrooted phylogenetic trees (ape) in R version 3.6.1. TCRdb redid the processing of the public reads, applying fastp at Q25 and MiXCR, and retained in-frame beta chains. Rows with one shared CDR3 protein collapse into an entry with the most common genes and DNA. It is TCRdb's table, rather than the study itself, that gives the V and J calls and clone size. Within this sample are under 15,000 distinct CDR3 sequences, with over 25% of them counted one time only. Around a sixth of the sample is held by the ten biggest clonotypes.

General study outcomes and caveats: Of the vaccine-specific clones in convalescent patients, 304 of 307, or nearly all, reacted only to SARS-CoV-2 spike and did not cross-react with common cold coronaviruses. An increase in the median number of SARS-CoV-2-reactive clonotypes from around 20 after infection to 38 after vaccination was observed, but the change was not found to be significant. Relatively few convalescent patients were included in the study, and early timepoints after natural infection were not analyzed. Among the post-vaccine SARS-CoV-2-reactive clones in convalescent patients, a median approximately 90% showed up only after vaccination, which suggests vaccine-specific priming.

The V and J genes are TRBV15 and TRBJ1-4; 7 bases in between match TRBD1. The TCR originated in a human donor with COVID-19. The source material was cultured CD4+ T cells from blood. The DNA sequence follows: TGTGCCACCAACGCGGACAGGTCTAATGAAAAACTGTTTTTT. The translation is CATNADRSNEKLFF.